The sequence of this T cell receptor beta chain was determined in a study of Ad26.COV2.S vaccination and SARS-CoV-2 variants. Whole-study results and caveats: In TCR breadth and depth analyses, total T cell responses may have been underestimated. Substantial post-vaccination breadth of spike-specific CD8+ and CD4+ T cell responses was reported. Vaccinees showed greater spike-specific TCR breadth than placebo recipients.

Repertoires were generated with immunoSEQ multiplex PCR, while TCRdb's copy carries only in-frame clones and drops some. The sample records just over 350,000 clones, around 92% being singletons. A remark on this clone: Antigen: not known.

V lost 6 bases to trimming and J lost 4 bases, with 12 bases between them. The CDR3 has 14 residues. The germline gives CDR1 LGHNA, CDR2 YSLEER. The chain couples TRBV4-3 to TRBJ2-2; D perhaps matches TRBD2 (5 bases). The input for sequencing was peripheral blood, taken after recovery from COVID-19. The TCR originated in a human donor who had recovered from COVID-19. The CDR3 is CASRRAGSTGELFF. The CDR3 DNA sequence: TGCGCCAGCAGGAGGGCAGGTTCCACCGGGGAGCTGTTTTTT.